This record concerns one TCR beta chain sequence. This clone was recorded a few times. Its antigen target is currently unknown. Base-call qualities are not available, and no considerably larger clone is one nucleotide away. Each collaborating institution followed its own protocols to collect whole blood in K2EDTA tubes. For TCRbeta analysis, collaborators shipped samples in one of three forms: frozen whole blood, isolated PBMCs, or DNA extracted from either of those sample types. This sample is part of a study of blood T cell repertoires in COVID-19 (dated by TCRdb to 2018 to 2021). Describing the broader study: Collaborator samples came from the United States, Italy and Spain and covered acute and convalescent phases of COVID-19. The repertoires were made available in a free public database intended to serve as a resource for research on the immune response to SARS-CoV-2. Where available, HLA class I and class II types were taken from metadata supplied by the sample provider and were not determined by assay-based typing. Deeply sampled blood TCRbeta repertoires from subjects exposed to, actively infected with, or recovered from COVID-19 were included in the dataset. A de-identified subject ID, COVID-19 status, age in years and sex were almost always included in the sample metadata. The prospective study material was composed of cDNA or gDNA derived from T cells, B-cell-depleted T cells, or PBMCs. The samples were drawn from the first 160 participants of the ongoing ImmuneRACE study and from 1,254 subjects provided by 6 global collaborators.

The immunoSEQ Assay, a bias-controlled multiplex PCR, was used to amplify TCRbeta CDR3 regions from genomic DNA. The study's own analysis went as follows. Within the assay, amplification of reference gene primers was used to estimate how many nucleated cells each sample contained. To quantify the absolute abundance of each unique TCRbeta CDR3 rearrangement, sequence reads were collapsed and filtered. For each sample, productive Simpson clonality was calculated as the square root of Simpson's diversity index over productive rearrangements. In TCRdb, the immuneACCESS table is reduced to in-frame sequences with V and J assigned. These tables do not hold every clone; where another copy was compared, an unresolved V gene accounts for under half, and the others remain unexplained. The DNA gave D and trimming, while V, J and clone size come from that table. This sample holds 98,000 or so clones; around 86% were observed only once. In total, the top ten clones hold around 15% of the sample.

The investigation overall reported the following: The quantity of clinical and demographic metadata differed by source and by participant and was supplied without curation.

Specimen: peripheral blood. The clonotype originates from a man between 45 and 60 years old with acute or convalescent COVID-19.

The bases are TGTGCCAGCAGTTCCTCTTACAATCAGCCCCAGCATTTT. It codes for CASSSSYNQPQHF. Recombination connected TRBV12-3 or TRBV12-4 to TRBJ1-5; the D gene remains uncertain. Inclusive of the bounding cysteine and phenylalanine, the CDR3 is 13 residues long. Left in the record is the CDR3 DNA by itself, 39 bases read in frame from the first base. V drops 4 bases and J drops 3 bases, leaving 7 bases in between.